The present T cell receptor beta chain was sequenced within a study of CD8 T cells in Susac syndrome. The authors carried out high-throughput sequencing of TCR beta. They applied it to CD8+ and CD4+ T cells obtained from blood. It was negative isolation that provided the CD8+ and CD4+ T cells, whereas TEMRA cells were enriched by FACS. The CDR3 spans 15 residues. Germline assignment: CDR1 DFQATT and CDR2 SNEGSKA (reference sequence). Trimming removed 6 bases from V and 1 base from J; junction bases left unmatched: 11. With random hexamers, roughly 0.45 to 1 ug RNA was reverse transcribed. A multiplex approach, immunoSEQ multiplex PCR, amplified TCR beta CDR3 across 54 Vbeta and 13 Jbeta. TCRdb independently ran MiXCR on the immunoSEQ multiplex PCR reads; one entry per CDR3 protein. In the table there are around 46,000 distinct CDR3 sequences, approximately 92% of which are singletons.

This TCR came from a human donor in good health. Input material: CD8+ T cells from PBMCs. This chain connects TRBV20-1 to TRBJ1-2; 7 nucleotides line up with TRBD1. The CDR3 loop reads CSALTDREGNYGYTF. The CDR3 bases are TGCAGTGCCCTCACCGACAGGGAGGGTAACTATGGCTACACCTTC.